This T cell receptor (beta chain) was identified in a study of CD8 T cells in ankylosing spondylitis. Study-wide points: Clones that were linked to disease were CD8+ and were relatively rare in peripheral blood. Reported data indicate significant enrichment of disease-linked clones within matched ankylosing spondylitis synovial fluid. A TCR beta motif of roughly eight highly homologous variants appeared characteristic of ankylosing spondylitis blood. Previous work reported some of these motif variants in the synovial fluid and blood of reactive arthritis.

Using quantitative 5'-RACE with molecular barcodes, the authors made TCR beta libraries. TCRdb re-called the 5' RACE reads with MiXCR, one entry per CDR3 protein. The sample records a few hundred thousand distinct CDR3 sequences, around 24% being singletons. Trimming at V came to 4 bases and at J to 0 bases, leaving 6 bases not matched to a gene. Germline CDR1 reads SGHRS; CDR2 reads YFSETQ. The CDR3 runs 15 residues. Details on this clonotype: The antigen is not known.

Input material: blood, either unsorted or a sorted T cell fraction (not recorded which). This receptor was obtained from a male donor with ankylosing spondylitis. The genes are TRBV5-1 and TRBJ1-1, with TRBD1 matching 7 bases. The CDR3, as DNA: TGCGCCAGCAGCGAGGGACAGAGCATGAACACTGAAGCTTTCTTT. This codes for CASSEGQSMNTEAFF.